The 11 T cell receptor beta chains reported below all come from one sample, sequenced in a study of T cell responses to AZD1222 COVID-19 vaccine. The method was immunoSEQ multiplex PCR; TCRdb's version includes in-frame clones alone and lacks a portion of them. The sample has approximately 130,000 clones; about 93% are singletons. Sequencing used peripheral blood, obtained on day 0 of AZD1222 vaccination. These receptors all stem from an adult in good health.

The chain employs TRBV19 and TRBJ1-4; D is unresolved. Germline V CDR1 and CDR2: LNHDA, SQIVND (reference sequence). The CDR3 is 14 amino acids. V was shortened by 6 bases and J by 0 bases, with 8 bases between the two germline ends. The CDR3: CASSTTATNEKLFF. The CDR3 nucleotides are TGTGCCAGTAGCACTACAGCAACTAATGAAAAACTGTTTTTT.

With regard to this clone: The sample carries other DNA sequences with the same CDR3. This CDR3 reads CASSIAGYSNQPQHF. The CDR3 region has the DNA TGTGCCAGTAGTATAGCAGGGTATAGCAATCAGCCCCAGCATTTT. The rearrangement links TRBV19 to TRBJ1-5; the D gene is possibly TRBD1 (5 bases). Trimming took 1 base from V and 0 from J, leaving 7 bases between them. Germline CDR1 and CDR2: LNHDA and SQIVND (reference sequence). CDR3 size: 15 residues.

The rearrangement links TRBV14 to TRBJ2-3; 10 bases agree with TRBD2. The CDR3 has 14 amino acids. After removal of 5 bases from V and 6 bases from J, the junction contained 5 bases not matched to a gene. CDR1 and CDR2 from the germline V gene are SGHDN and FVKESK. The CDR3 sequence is CASSRAGGPDTQYF. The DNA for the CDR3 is TGTGCCAGCAGCAGAGCGGGGGGGCCGGATACGCAGTATTTT.

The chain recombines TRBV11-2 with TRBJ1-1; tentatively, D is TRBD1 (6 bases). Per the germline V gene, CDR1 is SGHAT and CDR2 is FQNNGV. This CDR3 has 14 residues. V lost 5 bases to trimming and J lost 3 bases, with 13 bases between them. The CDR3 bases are TGTGCCAGCAGCCTAACAGGGCTGGACACTGAAGCTTTCTTT. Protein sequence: CASSLTGLDTEAFF.

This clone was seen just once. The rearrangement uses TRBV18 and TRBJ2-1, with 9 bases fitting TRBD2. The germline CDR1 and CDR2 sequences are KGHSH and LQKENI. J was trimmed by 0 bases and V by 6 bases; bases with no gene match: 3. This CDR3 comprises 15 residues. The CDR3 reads CASSRTSDSYNEQFF. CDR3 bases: TGTGCCAGCTCTAGGACTAGCGACTCCTACAATGAGCAGTTCTTC.

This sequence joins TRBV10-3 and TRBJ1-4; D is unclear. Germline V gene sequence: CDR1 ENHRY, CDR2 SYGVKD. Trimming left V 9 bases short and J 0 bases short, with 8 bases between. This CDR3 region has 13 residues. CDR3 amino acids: CAIRDATNEKLFF. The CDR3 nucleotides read TGTGCCATTCGGGATGCAACTAATGAAAAACTGTTTTTT.

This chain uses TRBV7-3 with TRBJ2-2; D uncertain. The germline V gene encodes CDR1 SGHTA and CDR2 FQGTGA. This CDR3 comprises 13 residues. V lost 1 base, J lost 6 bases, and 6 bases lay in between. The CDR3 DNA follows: TGTGCCAGCAGCTTAAGTTCATCCGGGGAGCTGTTTTTT. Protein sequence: CASSLSSSGELFF.

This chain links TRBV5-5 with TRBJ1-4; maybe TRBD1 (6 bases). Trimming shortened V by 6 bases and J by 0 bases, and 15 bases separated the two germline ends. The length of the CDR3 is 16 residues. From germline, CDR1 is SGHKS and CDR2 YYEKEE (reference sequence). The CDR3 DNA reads TGTGCCAGCACTTTTGGGGGGCCTGCAACTAATGAAAAACTGTTTTTT. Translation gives CASTFGGPATNEKLFF.

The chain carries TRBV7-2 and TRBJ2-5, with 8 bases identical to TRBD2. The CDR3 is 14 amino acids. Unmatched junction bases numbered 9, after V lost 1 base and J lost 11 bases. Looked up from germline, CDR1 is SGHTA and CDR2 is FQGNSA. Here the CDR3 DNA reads TGTGCCAGCAGCTTAGTGGGGGCGAGCGGGGGTCAGTACTTC. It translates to CASSLVGASGGQYF.

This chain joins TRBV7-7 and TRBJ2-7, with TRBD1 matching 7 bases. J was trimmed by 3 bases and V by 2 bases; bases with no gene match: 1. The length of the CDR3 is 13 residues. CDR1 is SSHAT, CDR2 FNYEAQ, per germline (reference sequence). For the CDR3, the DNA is TGTGCCAGCAGCTTAAGGGACAGCTACGAGCAGTACTTC. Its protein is CASSLRDSYEQYF.

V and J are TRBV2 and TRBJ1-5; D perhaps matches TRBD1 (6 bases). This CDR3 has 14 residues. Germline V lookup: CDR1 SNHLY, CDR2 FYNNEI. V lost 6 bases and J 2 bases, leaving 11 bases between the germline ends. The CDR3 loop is CASRGTSRNQPQHF. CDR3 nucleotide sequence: TGTGCCAGCAGGGGGACATCGCGCAATCAGCCCCAGCATTTT.